This TCR beta chain was sequenced for a study of neoadjuvant nivolumab and ipilimumab in lung cancer. Comment on this clone: Its antigen is undetermined.

TCRdb's table, derived via immunoSEQ multiplex PCR, lists solely in-frame clones and lacks some. The sample records 5,500 to 7,500 clones, about 72% being singletons. The germline V gene has CDR1 SGHDN and CDR2 FVKESK. Losses at the gene ends were 2 bases for V and 6 bases for J; bases not matched to a gene: 5. The CDR3 runs to 15 residues. Study findings and constraints: A small number of samples were TCR sequenced. From pretherapy to surgery, tumor richness and clonality rose with dual therapy. Compared with tumor-adjacent uninvolved lung, resected tumors showed greater richness and clonality.

The sample here was tumor tissue, taken after neoadjuvant nivolumab, alone or with ipilimumab, at or shortly before surgery. This receptor was obtained from an adult with non-small cell lung cancer. This chain connects TRBV14 to TRBJ2-2; TRBD2 matches 8 bases. CDR3 DNA: TGTGCCAGCAGCCAACGCTACGGGGGGGCCGGGGAGCTGTTTTTT. Residues: CASSQRYGGAGELFF.